This T cell receptor beta chain was captured in a study of cytomegalovirus exposure and HLA in healthy donors. Overall study: In terms of ancestry, the Caucasian-associated cluster contained roughly 80% of the 300 to 400 genotyped donors. Regarding the study as a whole: A few of the chains that were CMV-associated were confirmed in vitro to be specific for CMV antigens. Reported results showed that the classifier diagnosed cytomegalovirus status with high specificity and sensitivity. Presence/absence analyses assumed roughly uniform sequencing depth across donors.

This clone was seen a few times. Its target is not known. The primer mix had 60 Vbeta and 13 Jbeta primers. TCRdb's table, derived via immunoSEQ multiplex PCR, lists solely in-frame clones and lacks some. There are about 190,000 clones in the sample; roughly 80% occur only once, and 3% to 3.5% lies in the top ten. Looked up from germline, CDR1 is SGHNT and CDR2 is YYREEE (reference sequence). Trimming shortened V by 3 bases and J by 0 bases, and 12 bases separated the two germline ends. The CDR3 runs to 15 residues. The TCR originated in a woman younger than 45 in good health and CMV-seropositive. The specimen sequenced was PBMCs. This chain uses TRBV5-4 with TRBJ1-1; D call uncertain. The CDR3 reads CASSSGGGMNTEAFF. Written as DNA, the CDR3 is TGTGCCAGCAGCTCCGGCGGCGGGATGAACACTGAAGCTTTCTTT.